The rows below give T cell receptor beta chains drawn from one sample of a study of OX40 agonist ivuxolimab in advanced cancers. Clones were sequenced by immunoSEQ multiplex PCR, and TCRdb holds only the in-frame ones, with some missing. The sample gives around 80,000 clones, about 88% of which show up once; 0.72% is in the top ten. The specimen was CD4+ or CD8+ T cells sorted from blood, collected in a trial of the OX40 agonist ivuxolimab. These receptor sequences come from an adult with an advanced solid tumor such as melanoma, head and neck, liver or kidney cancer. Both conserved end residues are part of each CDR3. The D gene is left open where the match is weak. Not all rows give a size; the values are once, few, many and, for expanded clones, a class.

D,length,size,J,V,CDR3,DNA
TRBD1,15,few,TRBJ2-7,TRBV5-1,CASSLGGTGIHEQYF,TGCGCCAGCAGCTTGGGGGGGACAGGGATCCACGAGCAGTACTTC
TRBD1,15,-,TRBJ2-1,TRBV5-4,CASSRGGGTYNEQFF,TGTGCCAGCAGCCGAGGGGGCGGAACCTACAATGAGCAGTTCTTC
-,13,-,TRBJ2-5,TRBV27,CASSRTFPETQYF,TGTGCCAGCAGTCGGACATTTCCAGAGACCCAGTACTTC
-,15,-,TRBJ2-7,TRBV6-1,CASYVGAGLSYEQYF,TGTGCCAGCTACGTGGGGGCAGGCCTCTCCTACGAGCAGTACTTC
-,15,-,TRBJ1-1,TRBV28,CASSPGSRLRTEAFF,TGTGCCAGCAGCCCGGGGAGCAGGCTGAGGACTGAAGCTTTCTTT
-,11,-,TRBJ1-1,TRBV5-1,CASKRDTEAFF,TGCGCCAGCAAGAGGGACACTGAAGCTTTCTTT
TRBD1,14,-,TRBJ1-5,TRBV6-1,CASSDWTGAQPQHF,TGTGCCAGCAGTGATTGGACAGGGGCCCAGCCCCAGCATTTT
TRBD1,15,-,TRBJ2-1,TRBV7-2,CASSGDRGGLNEQFF,TGTGCCAGCAGCGGGGACAGGGGAGGTCTCAATGAGCAGTTCTTC
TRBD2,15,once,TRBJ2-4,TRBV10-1,CASSDWTRIKNIQYF,TGCGCCAGCAGTGATTGGACTAGGATAAAAAACATTCAGTACTTC
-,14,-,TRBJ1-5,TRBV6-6,CASSYGGSTQPQHF,TGTGCCAGCAGTTACGGGGGGAGCACTCAGCCCCAGCATTTT
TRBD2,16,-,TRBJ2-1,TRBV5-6,CASSKGPGGPYNEQFF,TGTGCCAGCAGCAAGGGTCCGGGAGGGCCTTACAATGAGCAGTTCTTC